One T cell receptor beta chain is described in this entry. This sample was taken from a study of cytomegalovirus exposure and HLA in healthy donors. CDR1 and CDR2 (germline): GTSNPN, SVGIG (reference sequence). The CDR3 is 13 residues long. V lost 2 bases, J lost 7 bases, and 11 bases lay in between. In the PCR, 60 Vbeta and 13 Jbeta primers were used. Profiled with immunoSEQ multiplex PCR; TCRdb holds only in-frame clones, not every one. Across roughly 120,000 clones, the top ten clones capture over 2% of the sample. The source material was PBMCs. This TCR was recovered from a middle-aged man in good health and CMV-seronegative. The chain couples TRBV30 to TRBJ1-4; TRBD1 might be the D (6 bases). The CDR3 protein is CAWSIQGVEKLFF. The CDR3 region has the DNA TGTGCCTGGAGTATACAGGGCGTTGAAAAACTGTTTTTT.